The rows below give T cell receptor beta chains drawn from one sample of a study of Ad26.COV2.S vaccination and SARS-CoV-2 variants. The table came from immunoSEQ multiplex PCR; TCRdb's copy has only in-frame clones and leaves some out. This repertoire shows 440,000 or so clones, around 92% found once; its top ten account for 1.5% to 2%. This specimen consisted of peripheral blood, obtained in a trial of Ad26.COV2.S vaccine versus placebo. These receptors all stem from a person between 18 and 65 years old who received the Ad26.COV2.S COVID-19 vaccine or a placebo. CDR3s include the opening cysteine and the closing phenylalanine or tryptophan. Fields, in order: J gene, clone size, D gene, V gene, CDR3 length, CDR3 protein, CDR3 DNA. The D gene is left open where the match is weak. Clone size is shown for a subset of rows, as once, few, many or a class of expanded clone.

>TRBJ2-7|NA|NA|TRBV7-9|13
CASSLAGGNEQYF
TGTGCCAGCAGCTTAGCGGGTGGGAACGAGCAGTACTTC
>TRBJ1-2|few|NA|TRBV6-2/TRBV6-3|12
CASSPDSYGYTF
TGTGCCAGCAGTCCGGACAGCTATGGCTACACCTTC
>TRBJ1-3|once|NA|TRBV7-8|19
CASSLDGFVQTSSGNTIYF
TGTGCCAGCAGCTTAGATGGTTTTGTGCAGACCTCGTCCGGAAACACCATATATTTT
>TRBJ2-1|NA|NA|TRBV6-5|16
CASSYVWGGAGNEQFF
TGTGCCAGCAGTTACGTTTGGGGGGGGGCCGGGAATGAGCAGTTCTTC
>TRBJ2-6|NA|NA|TRBV12-5|19
CASGLPTLQGAFGANVLTF
TGTGCTAGTGGTTTGCCAACCTTACAGGGTGCTTTTGGGGCCAACGTCCTGACTTTC
>TRBJ1-2|NA|NA|TRBV29-1|15
CSVEDQGSFNYGYTF
TGCAGCGTTGAAGACCAGGGGTCCTTTAACTATGGCTACACCTTC
>TRBJ2-7|NA|NA|TRBV27|13
CASSLRGIYEQYF
TGTGCCAGCAGTCTCCGCGGTATCTACGAGCAGTACTTC
>TRBJ2-7|NA|NA|TRBV11-3|13
CASSLVWGAEQYF
TGTGCCAGCAGCTTAGTTTGGGGGGCCGAGCAGTACTTC
>TRBJ1-2|NA|TRBD1|TRBV5-1|15
CASSLVGQGVGGYTF
TGCGCCAGCAGCTTGGTGGGACAGGGGGTTGGTGGCTACACCTTC
>TRBJ2-1|once|TRBD1|TRBV7-2|15
CASRHRDRLYNEQFF
TGTGCCAGCAGGCACCGGGACAGGCTCTACAATGAGCAGTTCTTC
>TRBJ1-6|once|NA|TRBV9|15
CASSVGPSANSPLHF
TGTGCCAGCAGCGTAGGGCCCAGCGCCAATTCACCCCTCCACTTT
>TRBJ2-2|NA|TRBD2|TRBV4-3|17
CASSQGAGGPYTGELFF
TGCGCCAGCAGCCAAGGTGCGGGGGGGCCATACACCGGGGAGCTGTTTTTT
>TRBJ2-1|NA|NA|TRBV14|15
CASSTGTPSYNEQFF
TGTGCCAGCAGCACCGGGACCCCCTCCTACAATGAGCAGTTCTTC
>TRBJ1-2|few|TRBD1|TRBV28|14
CASSHDRTGNGYTF
TGTGCCAGCAGTCACGACCGGACAGGGAATGGCTACACCTTC
>TRBJ2-1|NA|NA|TRBV7-2|15
CASSPRVDFYNEQFF
TGTGCCAGCAGCCCACGGGTTGATTTCTACAATGAGCAGTTCTTC
>TRBJ1-2|NA|NA|TRBV21-1|15
CASSKDAGRIYGYTF
TGTGCCAGCAGCAAAGACGCAGGGAGGATCTATGGCTACACCTTC
>TRBJ2-1|NA|NA|TRBV6-2/TRBV6-3|15
CASSSGGEWAHEQFF
TGTGCCAGCAGTTCCGGCGGGGAGTGGGCTCATGAGCAGTTCTTC
>TRBJ2-2|NA|NA|TRBV4-1|14
CASSQKRRAGELFF
TGCGCCAGCAGCCAAAAAAGGCGAGCCGGGGAGCTGTTTTTT
>TRBJ2-7|NA|TRBD1|TRBV18|14
CASSPKDRVGEQYF
TGTGCCAGCTCACCTAAAGACAGGGTAGGCGAGCAGTACTTC
>TRBJ2-5|NA|TRBD2|TRBV9|14
CASSVREGRVTQYF
TGTGCCAGCAGCGTTCGGGAAGGGAGGGTGACCCAGTACTTC
>TRBJ2-5|NA|NA|TRBV2|10
CASLAETQYF
TGTGCCAGCCTTGCGGAGACCCAGTACTTC
>TRBJ1-2|NA|TRBD1|TRBV5-1|16
CASSPDHRGTNYGYTF
TGCGCCAGCAGCCCGGATCACAGGGGTACAAACTATGGCTACACCTTC
>TRBJ2-3|NA|NA|TRBV7-2|13
CASSLGSTDTQYF
TGTGCCAGCAGCTTAGGCTCCACAGATACGCAGTATTTT
>TRBJ2-1|NA|TRBD2|TRBV7-6|15
CASSFSGGAFNEQFF
TGTGCCAGCAGCTTTAGCGGGGGGGCATTCAATGAGCAGTTCTTC
>TRBJ2-5|NA|NA|TRBV3-1/TRBV3-2|17
CASSQDPAGGPLGTQYF
TGTGCCAGCAGCCAAGATCCTGCCGGGGGGCCCCTCGGGACCCAGTACTTC
>TRBJ1-1|NA|NA|TRBV7-2|12
CASSLVSGEAFF
TGTGCCAGCAGCTTAGTTTCGGGCGAAGCTTTCTTT
>TRBJ1-2|NA|TRBD1|TRBV19|15
CASSSRQGATRSYTF
TGTGCCAGTAGTAGTCGACAGGGGGCGACTAGAAGCTACACCTTC
>TRBJ2-3|NA|TRBD2|TRBV5-6|15
CASSLTSGGLDTQYF
TGTGCCAGCAGCCTGACTAGCGGGGGTTTGGATACGCAGTATTTT
>TRBJ2-2|NA|NA|TRBV6-6|16
CASSRYGVRDTGELFF
TGTGCCAGCAGTCGGTATGGAGTTAGGGACACCGGGGAGCTGTTTTTT
>TRBJ2-3|NA|TRBD1|TRBV27|17
CASSPPRTGGSTDTQYF
TGTGCCAGCAGCCCCCCCCGGACAGGGGGGAGCACAGATACGCAGTATTTT
>TRBJ1-1|NA|NA|TRBV19|14
CASSIGGDNTEAFF
TGTGCCAGTAGTATAGGGGGGGACAACACTGAAGCTTTCTTT
>TRBJ1-2|NA|NA|TRBV6-5|14
CASSITTAGYGYTF
TGTGCCAGCAGCATCACCACGGCAGGCTATGGCTACACCTTC
>TRBJ1-4|NA|TRBD1|TRBV27|15
CASPGQGATNEKLFF
TGTGCCAGCCCAGGACAGGGGGCCACTAATGAAAAACTGTTTTTT
>TRBJ2-1|NA|TRBD2|TRBV5-1|16
CASSYASSGVDNEQFF
TGCGCCAGCAGCTATGCCTCTAGCGGGGTAGACAATGAGCAGTTCTTC
>TRBJ1-2|NA|TRBD1|TRBV4-1|18
CASSQESWTGGANYGYTF
TGCGCCAGCAGCCAAGAAAGTTGGACAGGGGGGGCAAACTATGGCTACACCTTC
>TRBJ2-1|NA|NA|TRBV4-3|16
CASSQVGTGVYNEQFF
TGCGCCAGCAGCCAAGTCGGTACGGGGGTATACAATGAGCAGTTCTTC
>TRBJ1-2|NA|TRBD1|TRBV30|17
CAWSVKGAQGRDYGYTF
TGTGCCTGGAGTGTTAAGGGGGCCCAGGGGAGGGACTATGGCTACACCTTC
>TRBJ2-7|NA|NA|TRBV30|13
CAWSGGPTYEQYF
TGTGCCTGGAGCGGGGGACCTACCTACGAGCAGTACTTC
>TRBJ1-5|NA|NA|TRBV6-5|15
CATQLEPGSNQPQHF
TGTGCCACACAATTGGAACCAGGGAGCAATCAGCCCCAGCATTTT
>TRBJ2-2|NA|TRBD2|TRBV27|18
CASSSGAGTSYDTGELFF
TGTGCCAGCAGTTCAGGGGCCGGGACTAGCTATGACACCGGGGAGCTGTTTTTT
>TRBJ2-5|NA|TRBD1|TRBV2|15
CASSRDRGLQETQYF
TGTGCCAGCAGTAGGGACAGGGGGCTCCAAGAGACCCAGTACTTC
>TRBJ2-7|NA|TRBD1|TRBV10-3|15
CAISHLSTGGYEQYF
TGTGCCATCAGTCACCTATCGACAGGGGGCTACGAGCAGTACTTC
>TRBJ2-2|NA|TRBD2|TRBV18|16
CASSPPGLPNTGELFF
TGTGCCAGCTCACCACCGGGACTACCGAACACCGGGGAGCTGTTTTTT
>TRBJ1-1|NA|NA|TRBV6-1|16
CASSEARAAMNTEAFF
TGTGCCAGCAGTGAAGCTCGGGCAGCCATGAACACTGAAGCTTTCTTT
>TRBJ1-2|NA|TRBD1|TRBV30|14
CAWMGQSNNYGYTF
TGTGCCTGGATGGGACAGTCAAACAACTATGGCTACACCTTC